This entry lists 13 T cell receptor beta chains sequenced from one sample in a study of OX40 agonist ivuxolimab in advanced cancers. This table comes from immunoSEQ multiplex PCR, and its TCRdb copy is limited to in-frame clones, with some not included. The table lists about 58,000 clones, less than 85% of them singletons. The sequencing here drew on CD4+ or CD8+ T cells sorted from blood, taken in a trial of the OX40 agonist ivuxolimab. The receptor set was obtained from an adult with an advanced solid tumor such as melanoma, head and neck, liver or kidney cancer.

The CDR3 spells CASSPPGAETQYF. The CDR3 DNA reads TGTGCCAGCAGCCCCCCCGGAGCGGAGACCCAGTACTTC. V and J are TRBV7-2 and TRBJ2-5; D gene unclear. V lost 5 bases and J lost 5, with 12 bases in between. This CDR3 region has 13 residues. Germline V lookup: CDR1 SGHTA, CDR2 FQGNSA. The variable domain in full, with the rest retrieved from reference TRBV7-2 and TRBJ2-5, is GAGVSQSPSNKVTEKGKDVELRCDPISGHTALYWYRQSLGQGLEFLIYFQGNSAPDKSGLPSDRFSAERTGGSVSTLTIQRTQQEDSAVYLCASSPPGAETQYFGPGTRLLVL.

The V and J genes are TRBV4-1 and TRBJ2-2; weak D call: TRBD2 (6 bases). V was pared by 0 bases and J by 6 bases, with 8 bases between. CDR3 length: 14 amino acids. Looked up from germline, CDR1 is MGHRA and CDR2 is YSYEKL. For the CDR3, the DNA is TGCGCCAGCAGCCAAGAGGGGACTGCCGGGGAGCTGTTTTTT. Protein product: CASSQEGTAGELFF.

This clone showed up just once. This chain uses TRBV19 with TRBJ2-1, with 10 bases lining up with TRBD1. The length of the CDR3 is 13 residues. The germline CDR1 and CDR2 sequences are LNHDA and SQIVND (reference sequence). Trimming at V came to 7 bases and at J to 6 bases, leaving 3 bases not matched to a gene. CDR3 in DNA: TGTGCCAGTAAGGGACAGGGGAGCAATGAGCAGTTCTTC. This codes for CASKGQGSNEQFF. Complete variable domain (other parts from reference TRBV19 and TRBJ2-1): DGGITQSPKYLFRKEGQNVTLSCEQNLNHDAMYWYRQDPGQGLRLIYYSQIVNDFQKGDIAEGYSVSREKKESFPLTVTSAQKNPTAFYLCASKGQGSNEQFFGPGTRLTVL.

In its sample, this clone was seen a few times. The V call is TRBV2, the J call TRBJ2-2; 9 bases line up with TRBD1. The ends lost 8 bases at V and 7 bases at J; junction bases unmatched: 5. Germline assignment: CDR1 SNHLY and CDR2 FYNNEI. The CDR3 runs to 13 residues. CDR3 DNA sequence: TGTGCCAGCGGACAGGGGTTTGGCGGGGAGCTGTTTTTT. Protein sequence: CASGQGFGGELFF.

The chain joins TRBV28 to TRBJ2-7; no clear D. With 7 bases removed from V and 0 bases from J, the gap between germline ends came to 16 bases. Germline CDR1 and CDR2: MDHEN and SYDVKM. The length of the CDR3 is 15 residues. CDR3: CASIGPFTHSYEQYF. In DNA form, the CDR3 reads TGTGCCAGCATAGGTCCATTTACTCACTCCTACGAGCAGTACTTC.

This clone has just one count. The V gene is TRBV19, the J gene TRBJ1-5; no definite D call. The length of the CDR3 is 17 residues. Germline CDR1 reads LNHDA; CDR2 reads SQIVND (reference sequence). The ends were cut back, 0 bases at V and 4 bases at J, with 16 bases in the middle. CDR3 sequence (DNA): TGTGCCAGTAGTATAGACAGTTGGCAGGCCAGGAATCAGCCCCAGCATTTT. It is translated as CASSIDSWQARNQPQHF.

The chain is built from TRBV7-2 and TRBJ2-3; D possibly corresponds to TRBD1 (5 bases). CDR1 and CDR2 (germline): SGHTA, FQGNSA. The CDR3 spans 15 residues. The ends were cut back, 3 bases at V and 3 bases at J, with 13 bases in the middle. CDR3 nucleotide sequence: TGTGCCAGCAGCTTCAGGGTGGTGGGTACAGATACGCAGTATTTT. It encodes CASSFRVVGTDTQYF.

The chain carries TRBV19 and TRBJ1-1; a weak D match, TRBD1 (6 bases). The V and J ends lost 5 bases and 6 bases respectively, with 10 bases between them. The CDR3 length is 12 residues. Germline values: CDR1 LNHDA, CDR2 SQIVND (reference sequence). The CDR3 sequence is CASSGRGSEAFF. The DNA of the CDR3 is TGTGCCAGTAGTGGCAGGGGCTCTGAAGCTTTCTTT.

J is TRBJ2-5 and V is TRBV7-3; either TRBD1 or TRBD2 may supply D (6 bases each). The germline V and J ends were trimmed by 5 bases and 1 base, with 11 bases remaining between them. The germline gives CDR1 SGHTA, CDR2 FQGTGA. The CDR3 sequence is 14 residues long. In DNA form, the CDR3 reads TGTGCCAGCAGCCCAGGGGACTTCCAAGAGACCCAGTACTTC. It yields the protein CASSPGDFQETQYF.

This chain links TRBV4-1 with TRBJ1-2; the D gene is possibly TRBD1 (6 bases). Trimming pared 3 bases from V and 2 bases from J, leaving 19 bases between. This CDR3 spans 17 amino acids. Germline V CDR1 and CDR2: MGHRA, YSYEKL. CDR3 sequence: CASSQPTSEGGNYGYTF. The CDR3 nucleotides are TGCGCCAGCAGCCAGCCTACGTCGGAAGGGGGGAACTATGGCTACACCTTC.

The chain is built from TRBV7-9 and TRBJ2-5; D is possibly TRBD2 (6 bases). The V end lost 5 bases, the J end lost 5 bases, and 24 bases lay between the germline ends. Germline values: CDR1 SEHNR, CDR2 FQNEAQ (reference sequence). CDR3 length equals 17 residues. The CDR3 coding sequence is TGTGCCAGCAGCCCCCTGGAGGGCTCCGCGGGGTGGGAGACCCAGTACTTC. Protein sequence: CASSPLEGSAGWETQYF.

This rearrangement joins TRBV7-6 to TRBJ2-5, with a weak D call TRBD1 (6 bases). Germline values: CDR1 SGHVS, CDR2 FNYEAQ. V gave up 2 bases and J gave up 4 bases, with 14 bases separating them. The CDR3 loop spans 15 amino acids. Here the CDR3 reads CASSLRTDSTETQYF. CDR3 in DNA: TGTGCCAGCAGCTTAAGGACAGATTCAACAGAGACCCAGTACTTC.

A note on this clone: Other nucleotide sequences from this sample produce the same CDR3. The chain couples TRBV9 to TRBJ2-1; TRBD2 aligns across 7 bases. The CDR3 is made up of 15 amino acids. Germline assignment: CDR1 SGDLS and CDR2 YYNGEE. With V trimmed by 0 bases and J by 2 bases, 2 bases remained unmatched. This chain's CDR3 is CASSVGGGAYNEQFF. For the CDR3, the DNA is TGTGCCAGCAGCGTAGGTGGGGGGGCCTACAATGAGCAGTTCTTC.